This T cell receptor beta chain was identified during a study of response to subunit inactivated influenza vaccine. Study-level points and caveats: New T cells are recruited in small numbers by each seasonal influenza vaccination, according to the authors' suggestion.

V was clipped by 7 bases and J by 5 bases; unmatched bases: 12. The CDR3 has 15 residues. The germline CDR1 and CDR2 sequences are SGHTA and FQGTGA. MiXCR, applied by TCRdb to the RT-PCR reads, yields one record per CDR3 protein. The sample records a few hundred thousand distinct CDR3 sequences, around 11% being singletons. With regard to this clonotype: The antigen is undetermined.

The data were also submitted as part of a second study, on T cells expressing NK-cell markers. That work states: The TCR beta cDNA came from 5'RACE template switching with UMIs. Cells sorted as CD3+CD56+NKG2C+, CD3+CD56+NKG2C- and CD3+CD56-NKG2C+ T cells supplied the TCR beta repertoires. For several experiments, T cell sorting was restricted to the alpha-beta TCR population by means of an anti-gamma-delta TCR antibody. NKG2C+ dominant clonotypes from 5 to 7 donors made up about 1.0-8% of CD8+ T cells.

The sequence was obtained from a man over 45 who received an inactivated influenza vaccine. The sequences come from PBMCs from blood, collected on the day of vaccination. The V call is TRBV7-3, the J call TRBJ2-3; 7 nucleotides match TRBD2. Here the CDR3 reads CASNLGGRGGDTQYF. The CDR3 DNA reads as TGTGCCAGCAACTTGGGCGGGAGAGGCGGAGATACGCAGTATTTT.